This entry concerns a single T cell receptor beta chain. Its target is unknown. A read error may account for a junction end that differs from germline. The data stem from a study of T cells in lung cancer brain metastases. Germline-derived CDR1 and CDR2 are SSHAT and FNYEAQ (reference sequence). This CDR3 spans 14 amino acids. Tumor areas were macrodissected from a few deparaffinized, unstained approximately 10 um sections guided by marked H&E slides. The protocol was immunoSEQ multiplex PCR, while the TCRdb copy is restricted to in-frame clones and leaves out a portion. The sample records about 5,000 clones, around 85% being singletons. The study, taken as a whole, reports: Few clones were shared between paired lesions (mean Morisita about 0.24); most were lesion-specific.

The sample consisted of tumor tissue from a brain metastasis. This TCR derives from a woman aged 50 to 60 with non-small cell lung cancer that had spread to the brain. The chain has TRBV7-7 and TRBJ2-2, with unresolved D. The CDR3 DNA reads TGTGCTAGCAGCCCCGACGGAAACACCGGGGAGCTGTTTTTT. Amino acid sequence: CASSPDGNTGELFF.